This record looks at one T cell receptor beta chain sequence and its context. Germline-derived CDR1 and CDR2 are KGHSH and LQKENI. V was shortened by 3 bases and J by 1 base, with 17 bases between the two germline ends. The CDR3 has 17 residues. Generated by immunoSEQ multiplex PCR, the TCRdb table keeps only in-frame clones and is missing some. This table has under 600,000 clones, approximately 90% appearing once. The treatment: some 20 received Ad26.COV2.S at low or high dose, single or two shots; roughly five received placebo; per-sample allocation not given. Day 63 after the first injection of vaccine or placebo was the sampling time. This entry is derived from a study of Ad26.COV2.S vaccination and SARS-CoV-2 variants.

This chain uses TRBV18 with TRBJ2-3, with D possibly matching TRBD1 (6 bases). The starting material was peripheral blood, obtained in a trial of Ad26.COV2.S vaccine versus placebo. The TCR comes from a person between 18 and 65 years old who received the Ad26.COV2.S COVID-19 vaccine or a placebo. The CDR3 region has the DNA TGTGCCAGCTCACCTTTTTTTGGGACATTGGGCACAGATACGCAGTATTTT. Translating gives CASSPFFGTLGTDTQYF.